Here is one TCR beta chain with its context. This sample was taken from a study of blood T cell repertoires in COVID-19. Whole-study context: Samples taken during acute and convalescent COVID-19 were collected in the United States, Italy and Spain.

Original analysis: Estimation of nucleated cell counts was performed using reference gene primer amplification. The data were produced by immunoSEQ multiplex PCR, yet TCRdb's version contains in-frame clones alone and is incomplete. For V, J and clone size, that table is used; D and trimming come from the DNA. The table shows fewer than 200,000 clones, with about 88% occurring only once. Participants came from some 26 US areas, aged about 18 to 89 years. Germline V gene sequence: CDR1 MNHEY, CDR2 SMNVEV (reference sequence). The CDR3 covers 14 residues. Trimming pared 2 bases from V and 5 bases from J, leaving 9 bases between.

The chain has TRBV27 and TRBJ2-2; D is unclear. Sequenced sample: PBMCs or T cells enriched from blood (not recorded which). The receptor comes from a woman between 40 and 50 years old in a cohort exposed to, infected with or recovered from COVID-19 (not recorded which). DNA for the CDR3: TGTGCCAGCAGTTTAGTACCCAGAACCGGGGAGCTGTTTTTT. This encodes CASSLVPRTGELFF.